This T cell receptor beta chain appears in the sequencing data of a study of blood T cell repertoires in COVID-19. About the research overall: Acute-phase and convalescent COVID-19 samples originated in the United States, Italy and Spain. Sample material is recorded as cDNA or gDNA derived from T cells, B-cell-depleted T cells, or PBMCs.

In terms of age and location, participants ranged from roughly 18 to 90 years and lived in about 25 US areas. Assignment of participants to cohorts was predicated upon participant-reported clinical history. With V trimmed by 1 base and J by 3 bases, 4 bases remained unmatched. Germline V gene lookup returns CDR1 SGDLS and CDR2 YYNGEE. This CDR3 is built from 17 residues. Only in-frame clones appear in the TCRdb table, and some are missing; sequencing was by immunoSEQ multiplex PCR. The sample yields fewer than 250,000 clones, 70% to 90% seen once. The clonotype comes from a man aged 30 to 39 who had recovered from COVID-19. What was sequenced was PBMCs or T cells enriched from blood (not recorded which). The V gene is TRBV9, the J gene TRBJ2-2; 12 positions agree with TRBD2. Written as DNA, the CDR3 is TGTGCCAGCAGCGTACTAGCGGGGGGGCCGTACACCGGGGAGCTGTTTTTT. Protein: CASSVLAGGPYTGELFF.